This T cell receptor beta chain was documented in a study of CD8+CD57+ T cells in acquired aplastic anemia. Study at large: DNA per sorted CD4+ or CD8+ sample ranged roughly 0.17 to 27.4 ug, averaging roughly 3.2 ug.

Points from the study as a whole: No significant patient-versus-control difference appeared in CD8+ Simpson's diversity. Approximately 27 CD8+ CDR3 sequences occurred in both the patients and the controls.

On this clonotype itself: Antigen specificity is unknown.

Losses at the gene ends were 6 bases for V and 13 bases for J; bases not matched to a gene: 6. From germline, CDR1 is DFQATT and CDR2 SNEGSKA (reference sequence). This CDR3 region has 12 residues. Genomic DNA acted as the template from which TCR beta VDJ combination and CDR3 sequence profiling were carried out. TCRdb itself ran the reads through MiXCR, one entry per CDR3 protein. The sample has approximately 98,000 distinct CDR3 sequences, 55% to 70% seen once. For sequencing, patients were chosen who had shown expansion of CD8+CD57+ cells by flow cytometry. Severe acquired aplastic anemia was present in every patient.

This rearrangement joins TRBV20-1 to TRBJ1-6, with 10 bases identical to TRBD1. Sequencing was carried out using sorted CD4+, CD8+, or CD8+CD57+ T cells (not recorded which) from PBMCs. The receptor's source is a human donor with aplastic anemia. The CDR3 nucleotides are TGCAGTGCCACCGACAGGGGGCATCCCCTCCACTTT. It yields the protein CSATDRGHPLHF.